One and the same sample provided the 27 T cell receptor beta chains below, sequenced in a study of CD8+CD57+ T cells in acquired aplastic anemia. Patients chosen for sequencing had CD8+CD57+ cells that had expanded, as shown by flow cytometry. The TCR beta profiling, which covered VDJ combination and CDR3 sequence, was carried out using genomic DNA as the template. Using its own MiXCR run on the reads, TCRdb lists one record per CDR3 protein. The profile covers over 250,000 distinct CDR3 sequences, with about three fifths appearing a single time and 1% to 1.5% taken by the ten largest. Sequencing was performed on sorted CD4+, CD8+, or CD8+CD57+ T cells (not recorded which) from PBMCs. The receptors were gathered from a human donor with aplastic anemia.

CDR3 in amino acids: CASSSESGGGGYTF. As DNA, the CDR3 is TGTGCCAGCAGCTCGGAATCAGGGGGAGGGGGCTACACCTTC. The chain couples TRBV5-8 to TRBJ1-2, with 7 bases matching TRBD1. CDR1 is SGHTS and CDR2 is YDEGEE in the germline V gene. V was clipped by 3 bases and J by 8 bases; unmatched bases: 10. This CDR3 comprises 14 residues.

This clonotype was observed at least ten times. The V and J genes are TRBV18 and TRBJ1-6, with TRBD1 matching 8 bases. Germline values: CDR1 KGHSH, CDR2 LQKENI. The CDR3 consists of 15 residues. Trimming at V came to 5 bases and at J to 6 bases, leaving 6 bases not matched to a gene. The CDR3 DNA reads TGTGCCAGCTCAATATCAGACAGGGGTAATTCACCCCTCCACTTT. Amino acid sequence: CASSISDRGNSPLHF.

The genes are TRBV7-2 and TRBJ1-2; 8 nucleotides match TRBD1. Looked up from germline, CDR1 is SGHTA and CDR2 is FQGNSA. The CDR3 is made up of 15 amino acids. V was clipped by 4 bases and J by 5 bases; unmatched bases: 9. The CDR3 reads CASSSIGTGGYGYTF. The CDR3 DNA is TGTGCCAGCAGCTCGATCGGGACAGGAGGTTATGGCTACACCTTC.

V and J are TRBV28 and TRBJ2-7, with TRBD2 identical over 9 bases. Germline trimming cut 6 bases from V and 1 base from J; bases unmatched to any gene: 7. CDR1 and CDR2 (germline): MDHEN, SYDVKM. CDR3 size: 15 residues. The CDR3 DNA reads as TGTGCCAGCAGCTCCCCGGGACTAGCTTCCTACGAGCAGTACTTC. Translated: CASSSPGLASYEQYF.

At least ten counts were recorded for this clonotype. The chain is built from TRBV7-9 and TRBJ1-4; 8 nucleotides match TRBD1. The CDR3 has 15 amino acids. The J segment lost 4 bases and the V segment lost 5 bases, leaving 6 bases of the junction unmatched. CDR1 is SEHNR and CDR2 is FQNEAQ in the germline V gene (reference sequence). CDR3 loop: CASSLQGQVNEKLFF. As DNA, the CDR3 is TGTGCCAGCAGCCTCCAGGGACAGGTTAATGAAAAACTGTTTTTT.

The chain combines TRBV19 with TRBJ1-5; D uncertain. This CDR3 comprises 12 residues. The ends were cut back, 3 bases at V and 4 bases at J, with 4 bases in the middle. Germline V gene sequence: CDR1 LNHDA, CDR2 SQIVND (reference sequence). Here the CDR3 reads CASSIGNQPQHF. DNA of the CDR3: TGTGCCAGTAGTATCGGTAATCAGCCCCAGCATTTT. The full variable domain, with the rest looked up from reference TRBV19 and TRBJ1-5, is DGGITQSPKYLFRKEGQNVTLSCEQNLNHDAMYWYRQDPGQGLRLIYYSQIVNDFQKGDIAEGYSVSREKKESFPLTVTSAQKNPTAFYLCASSIGNQPQHFGDGTRLSIL.

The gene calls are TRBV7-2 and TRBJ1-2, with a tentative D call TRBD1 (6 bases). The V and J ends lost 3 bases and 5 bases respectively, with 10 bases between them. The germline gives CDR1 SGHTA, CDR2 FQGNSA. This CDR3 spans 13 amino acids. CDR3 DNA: TGTGCCAGCAGCTTGGGACACCATTATGGCTACACCTTC. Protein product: CASSLGHHYGYTF.

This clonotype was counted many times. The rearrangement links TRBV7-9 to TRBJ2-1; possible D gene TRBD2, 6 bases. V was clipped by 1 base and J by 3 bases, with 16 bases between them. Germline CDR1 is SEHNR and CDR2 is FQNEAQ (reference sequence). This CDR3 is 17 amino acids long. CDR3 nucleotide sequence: TGTGCCAGCAGCTTAGACCTCGTCGGGAGAGGCTACAATGAGCAGTTCTTC. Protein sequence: CASSLDLVGRGYNEQFF. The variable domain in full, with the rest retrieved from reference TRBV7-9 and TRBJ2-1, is DTGVSQNPRHKITKRGQNVTFRCDPISEHNRLYWYRQTLGQGPEFLTYFQNEAQLEKSRLLSDRFSAERPKGSFSTLEIQRTEQGDSAMYLCASSLDLVGRGYNEQFFGPGTRLTVL.

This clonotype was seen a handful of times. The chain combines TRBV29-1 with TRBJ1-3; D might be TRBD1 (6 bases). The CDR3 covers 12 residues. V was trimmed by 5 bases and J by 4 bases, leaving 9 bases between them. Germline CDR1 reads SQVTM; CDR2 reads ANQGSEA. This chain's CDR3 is CSVTGTGNTIYF. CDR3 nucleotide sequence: TGCAGCGTTACAGGGACCGGAAACACCATATATTTT.

CDR3 sequence: CASSERTYGYTF. Here the CDR3 DNA reads TGCGCCAGCAGCGAAAGAACCTATGGCTACACCTTC. The J gene is TRBJ1-2, the V gene TRBV10-2, with D uncertain. The CDR3 loop spans 12 amino acids. The V and J ends lost 6 bases and 4 bases respectively, with 9 bases between them. In germline, CDR1 is WSHSY, CDR2 SAAADI.

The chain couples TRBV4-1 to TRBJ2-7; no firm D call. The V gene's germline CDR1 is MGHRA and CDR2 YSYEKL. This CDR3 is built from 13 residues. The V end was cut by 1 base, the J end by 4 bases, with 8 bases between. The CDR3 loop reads CASSQGVRYEQYF. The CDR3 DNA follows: TGCGCCAGCAGCCAAGGGGTCAGGTACGAGCAGTACTTC.

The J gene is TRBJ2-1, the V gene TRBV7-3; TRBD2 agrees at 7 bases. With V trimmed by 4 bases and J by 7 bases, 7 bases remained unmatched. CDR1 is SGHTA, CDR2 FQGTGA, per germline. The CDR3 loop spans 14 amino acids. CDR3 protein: CASSWVGGNNEQFF. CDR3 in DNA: TGTGCCAGCAGCTGGGTCGGGGGGAATAATGAGCAGTTCTTC. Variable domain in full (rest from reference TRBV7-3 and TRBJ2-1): GAGVSQTPSNKVTEKGKYVELRCDPISGHTALYWYRQSLGQGPEFLIYFQGTGAADDSGLPNDRFFAVRPEGSVSTLKIQRTERGDSAVYLCASSWVGGNNEQFFGPGTRLTVL.

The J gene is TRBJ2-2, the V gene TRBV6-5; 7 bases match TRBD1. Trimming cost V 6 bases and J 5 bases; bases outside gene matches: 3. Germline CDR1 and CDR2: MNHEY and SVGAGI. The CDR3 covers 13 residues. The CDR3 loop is CASRSGGTGELFF. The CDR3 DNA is TGTGCCAGCAGGTCAGGGGGTACCGGGGAGCTGTTTTTT.

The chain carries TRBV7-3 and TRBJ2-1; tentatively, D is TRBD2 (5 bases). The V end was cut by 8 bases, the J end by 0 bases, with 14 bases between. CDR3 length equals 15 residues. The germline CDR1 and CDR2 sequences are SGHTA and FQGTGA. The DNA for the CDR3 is TGTGCCAGCTTCTTAAGCGGAGTCTCCTACAATGAGCAGTTCTTC. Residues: CASFLSGVSYNEQFF.

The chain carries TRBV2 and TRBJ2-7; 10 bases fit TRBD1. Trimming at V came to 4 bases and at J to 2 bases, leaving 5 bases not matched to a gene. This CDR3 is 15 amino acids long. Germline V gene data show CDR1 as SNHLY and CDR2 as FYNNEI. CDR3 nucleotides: TGTGCCAGCAGTGGACGAGGGACAGGGGCCTACGAGCAGTACTTC. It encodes CASSGRGTGAYEQYF.

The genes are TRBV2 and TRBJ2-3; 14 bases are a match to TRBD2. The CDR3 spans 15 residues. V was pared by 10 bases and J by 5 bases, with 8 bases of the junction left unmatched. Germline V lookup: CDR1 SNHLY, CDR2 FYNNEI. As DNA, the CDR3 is TGTGCCATCCAGGGACTAGCGGGGGTTAGAGATACGCAGTATTTT. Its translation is CAIQGLAGVRDTQYF.

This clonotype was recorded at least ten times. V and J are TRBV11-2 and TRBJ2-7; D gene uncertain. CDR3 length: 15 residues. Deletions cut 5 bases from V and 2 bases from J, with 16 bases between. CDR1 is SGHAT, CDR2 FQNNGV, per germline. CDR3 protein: CASSPPGTVTYEQYF. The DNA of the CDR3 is TGTGCCAGCAGCCCCCCCGGCACAGTAACCTACGAGCAGTACTTC.

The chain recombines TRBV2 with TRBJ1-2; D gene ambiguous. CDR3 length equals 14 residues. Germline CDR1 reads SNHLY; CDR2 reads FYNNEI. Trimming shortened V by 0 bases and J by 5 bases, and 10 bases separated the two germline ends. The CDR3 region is CASSEARAMYGYTF. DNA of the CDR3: TGTGCCAGCAGTGAAGCAAGGGCAATGTATGGCTACACCTTC.

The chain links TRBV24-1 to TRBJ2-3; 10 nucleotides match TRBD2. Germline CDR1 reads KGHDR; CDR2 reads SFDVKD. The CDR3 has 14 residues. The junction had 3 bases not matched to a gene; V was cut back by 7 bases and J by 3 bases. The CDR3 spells CATRLSGGTDTQYF. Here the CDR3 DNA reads TGTGCCACCAGACTTAGCGGGGGGACAGATACGCAGTATTTT.

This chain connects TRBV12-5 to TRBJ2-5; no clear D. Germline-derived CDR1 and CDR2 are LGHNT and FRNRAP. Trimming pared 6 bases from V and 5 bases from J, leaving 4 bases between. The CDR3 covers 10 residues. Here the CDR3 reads CASGVETQYF. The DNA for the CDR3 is TGTGCTAGTGGGGTCGAGACCCAGTACTTC. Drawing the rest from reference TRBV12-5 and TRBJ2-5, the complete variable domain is DARVTQTPRHKVTEMGQEVTMRCQPILGHNTVFWYRQTMMQGLELLAYFRNRAPLDDSGMPKDRFSAEMPDATLATLKIQPSEPRDSAVYFCASGVETQYFGPGTRLLVL.

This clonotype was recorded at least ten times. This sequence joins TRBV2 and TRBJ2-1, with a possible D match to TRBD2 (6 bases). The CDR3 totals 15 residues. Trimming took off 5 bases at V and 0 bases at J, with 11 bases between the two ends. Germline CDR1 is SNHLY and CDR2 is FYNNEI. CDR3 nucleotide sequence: TGTGCCAGCAGTCCCGGACTAAACTCCTACAATGAGCAGTTCTTC. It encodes CASSPGLNSYNEQFF.

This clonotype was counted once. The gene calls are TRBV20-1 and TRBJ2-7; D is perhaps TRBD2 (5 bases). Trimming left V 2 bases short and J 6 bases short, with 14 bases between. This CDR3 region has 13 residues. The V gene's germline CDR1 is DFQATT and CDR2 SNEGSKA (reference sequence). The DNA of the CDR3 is TGCAGTGCTAGAATACTAGGAGGTGGCGAGCAGTACTTC. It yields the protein CSARILGGGEQYF.

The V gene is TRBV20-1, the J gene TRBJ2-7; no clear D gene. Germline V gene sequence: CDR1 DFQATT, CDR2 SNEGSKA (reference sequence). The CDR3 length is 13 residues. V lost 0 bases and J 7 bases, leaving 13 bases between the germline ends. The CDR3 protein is CSARDPTTGEQYF. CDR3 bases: TGCAGTGCTAGAGATCCCACAACCGGGGAGCAGTACTTC.

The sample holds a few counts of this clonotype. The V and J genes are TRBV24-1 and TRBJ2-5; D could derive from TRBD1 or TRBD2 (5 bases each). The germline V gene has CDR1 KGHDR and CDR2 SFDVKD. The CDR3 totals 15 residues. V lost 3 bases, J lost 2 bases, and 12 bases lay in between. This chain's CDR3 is CATSDAGARQETQYF. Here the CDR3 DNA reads TGTGCCACCAGTGATGCCGGGGCCAGGCAAGAGACCCAGTACTTC.

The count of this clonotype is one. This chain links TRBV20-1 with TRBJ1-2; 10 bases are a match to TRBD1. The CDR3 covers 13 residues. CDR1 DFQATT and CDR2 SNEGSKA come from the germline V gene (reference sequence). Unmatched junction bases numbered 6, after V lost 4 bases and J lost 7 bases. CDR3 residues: CSATRQGAGGYTF. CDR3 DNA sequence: TGCAGTGCTACCCGACAGGGGGCGGGTGGCTACACCTTC.

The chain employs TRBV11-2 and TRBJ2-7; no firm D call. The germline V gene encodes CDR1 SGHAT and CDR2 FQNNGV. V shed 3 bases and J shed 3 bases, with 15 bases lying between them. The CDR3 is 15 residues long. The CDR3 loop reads CASSFTSVLGYEQYF. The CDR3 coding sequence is TGTGCCAGCAGCTTCACCTCGGTTTTGGGCTACGAGCAGTACTTC.

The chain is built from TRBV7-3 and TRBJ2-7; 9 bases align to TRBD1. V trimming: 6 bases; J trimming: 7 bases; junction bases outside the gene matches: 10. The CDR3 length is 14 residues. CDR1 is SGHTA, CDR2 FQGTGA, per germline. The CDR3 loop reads CASRKDRGIGEQYF. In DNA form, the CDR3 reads TGTGCCAGCAGAAAAGACAGGGGGATAGGGGAGCAGTACTTC.